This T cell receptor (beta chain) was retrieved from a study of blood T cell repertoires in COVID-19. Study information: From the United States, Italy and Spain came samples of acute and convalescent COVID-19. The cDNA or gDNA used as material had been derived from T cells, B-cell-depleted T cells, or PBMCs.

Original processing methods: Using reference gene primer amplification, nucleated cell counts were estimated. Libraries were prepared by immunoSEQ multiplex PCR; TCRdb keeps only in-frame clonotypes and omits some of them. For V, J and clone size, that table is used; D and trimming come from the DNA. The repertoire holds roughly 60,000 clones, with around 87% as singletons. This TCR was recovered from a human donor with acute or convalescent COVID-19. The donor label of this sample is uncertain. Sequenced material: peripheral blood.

The CDR3: CASSLQPVNTEAFF. For the CDR3, the DNA is TGCGCCAGCAGCTTACAGCCCGTGAACACTGAAGCTTTCTTT. This chain joins TRBV5-1 and TRBJ1-1; D not certain. The V gene's germline CDR1 is SGHRS and CDR2 YFSETQ. This CDR3 region has 14 residues. Trimming left V 2 bases short and J 0 bases short, with 8 bases between.